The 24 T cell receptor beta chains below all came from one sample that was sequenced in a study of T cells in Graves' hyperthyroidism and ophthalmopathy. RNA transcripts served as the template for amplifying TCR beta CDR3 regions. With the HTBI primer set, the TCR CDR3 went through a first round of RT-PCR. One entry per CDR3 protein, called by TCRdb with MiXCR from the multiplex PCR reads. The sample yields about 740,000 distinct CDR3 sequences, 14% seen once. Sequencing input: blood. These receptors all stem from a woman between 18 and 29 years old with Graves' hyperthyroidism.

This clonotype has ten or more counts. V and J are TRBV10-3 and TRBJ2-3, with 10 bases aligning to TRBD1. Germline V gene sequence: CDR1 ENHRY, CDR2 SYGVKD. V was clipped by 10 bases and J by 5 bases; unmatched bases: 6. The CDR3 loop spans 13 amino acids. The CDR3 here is CATGDRGGDTQYF. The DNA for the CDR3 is TGTGCCACCGGGGACAGGGGAGGAGATACGCAGTATTTT.

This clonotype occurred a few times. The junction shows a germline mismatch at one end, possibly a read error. DNA of the CDR3: TGTGCCAGCAGCCAAGATCGACTAGCGGGCTACGAGCAGCACTTC. Its protein product is CASSQDRLAGYEQHF. The chain has TRBV14 and TRBJ2-7; TRBD2 matches 10 bases. The CDR3 has 15 amino acids. CDR1 is SGHDN and CDR2 is FVKESK in the germline V gene.

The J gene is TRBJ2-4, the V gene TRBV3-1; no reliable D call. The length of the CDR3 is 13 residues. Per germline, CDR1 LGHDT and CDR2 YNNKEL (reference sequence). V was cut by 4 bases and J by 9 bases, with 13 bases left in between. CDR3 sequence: CASSRTDPTIQYF. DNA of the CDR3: TGTGCCAGCAGCCGCACAGACCCTACCATTCAGTACTTC.

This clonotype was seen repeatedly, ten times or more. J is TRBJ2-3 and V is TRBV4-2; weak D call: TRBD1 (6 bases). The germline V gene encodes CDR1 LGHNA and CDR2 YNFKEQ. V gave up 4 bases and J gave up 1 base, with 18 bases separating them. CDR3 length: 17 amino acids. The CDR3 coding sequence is TGTGCCAGCAGCCGTCATAATGGGGGCGACGGCACAGATACGCAGTATTTT. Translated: CASSRHNGGDGTDTQYF.

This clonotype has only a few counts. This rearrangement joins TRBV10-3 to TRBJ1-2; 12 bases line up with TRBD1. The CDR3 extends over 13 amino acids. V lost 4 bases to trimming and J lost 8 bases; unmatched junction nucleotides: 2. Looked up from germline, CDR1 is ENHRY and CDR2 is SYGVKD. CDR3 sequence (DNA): TGTGCCATCAGTGCCGGGACAGGGGGCGGCTACACCTTC. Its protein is CAISAGTGGGYTF.

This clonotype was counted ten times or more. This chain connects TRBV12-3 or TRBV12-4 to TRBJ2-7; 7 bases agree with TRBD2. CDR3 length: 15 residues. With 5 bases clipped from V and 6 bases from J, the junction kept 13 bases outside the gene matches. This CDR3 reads CASSTLSGLETEQYF. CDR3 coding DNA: TGTGCCAGCAGTACTCTAAGTGGACTAGAGACCGAGCAGTACTTC.

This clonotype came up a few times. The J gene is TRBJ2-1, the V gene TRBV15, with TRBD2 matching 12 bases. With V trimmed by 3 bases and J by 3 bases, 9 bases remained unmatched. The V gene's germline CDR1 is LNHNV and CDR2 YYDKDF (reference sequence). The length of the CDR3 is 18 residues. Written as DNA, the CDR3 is TGTGCCACCAGCAGGCTAGCGGGAGGGTCGAGTATCTACAATGAGCAGTTCTTC. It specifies CATSRLAGGSSIYNEQFF.

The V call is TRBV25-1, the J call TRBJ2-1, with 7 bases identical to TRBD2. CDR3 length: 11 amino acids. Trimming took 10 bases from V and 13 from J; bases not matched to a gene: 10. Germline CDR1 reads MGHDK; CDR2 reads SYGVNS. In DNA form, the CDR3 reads TGTGCCACCGGGGGGACTATGATACAGTTCTTC. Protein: CATGGTMIQFF.

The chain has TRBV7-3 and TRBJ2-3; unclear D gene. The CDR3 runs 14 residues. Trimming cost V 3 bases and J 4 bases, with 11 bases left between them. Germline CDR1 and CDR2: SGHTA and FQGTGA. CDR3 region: CASSLFVQSDTQYF. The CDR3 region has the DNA TGTGCCAGCAGCTTGTTTGTACAATCAGATACGCAGTATTTT.

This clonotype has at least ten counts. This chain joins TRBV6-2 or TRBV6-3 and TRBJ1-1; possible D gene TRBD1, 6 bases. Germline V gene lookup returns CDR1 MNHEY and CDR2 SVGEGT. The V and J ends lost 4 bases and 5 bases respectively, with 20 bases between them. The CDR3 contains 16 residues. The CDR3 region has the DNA TGTGCCAGCAGTTCAAATTTAGGGGGATATCGGACTGAAGCTTTCTTT. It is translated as CASSSNLGGYRTEAFF.

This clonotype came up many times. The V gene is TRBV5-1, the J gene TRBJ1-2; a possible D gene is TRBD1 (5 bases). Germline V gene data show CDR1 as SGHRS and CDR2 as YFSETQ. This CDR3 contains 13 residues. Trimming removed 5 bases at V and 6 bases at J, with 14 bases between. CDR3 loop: CASRFQGLDGYTF. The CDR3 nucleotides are TGCGCCAGCAGGTTTCAGGGTTTGGATGGCTACACCTTC.

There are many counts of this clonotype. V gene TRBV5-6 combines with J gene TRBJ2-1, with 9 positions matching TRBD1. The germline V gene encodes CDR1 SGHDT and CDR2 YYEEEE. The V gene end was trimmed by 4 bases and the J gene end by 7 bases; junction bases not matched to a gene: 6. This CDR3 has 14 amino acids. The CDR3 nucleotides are TGTGCCAGCAGCAAAGGGACAGGGAGGAATGAGCAGTTCTTC. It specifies CASSKGTGRNEQFF. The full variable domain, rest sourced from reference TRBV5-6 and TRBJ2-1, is DAGVTQSPTHLIKTRGQQVTLRCSPKSGHDTVSWYQQALGQGPQFIFQYYEEEERQRGNFPDRFSGHQFPNYSSELNVNALLLGDSALYLCASSKGTGRNEQFFGPGTRLTVL.

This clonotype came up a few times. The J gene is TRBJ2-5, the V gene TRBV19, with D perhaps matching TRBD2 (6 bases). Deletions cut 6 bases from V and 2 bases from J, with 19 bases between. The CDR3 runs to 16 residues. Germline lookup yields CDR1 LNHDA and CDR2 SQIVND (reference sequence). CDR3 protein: CASRSGGMGSQETQYF. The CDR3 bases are TGTGCCAGTAGATCAGGCGGGATGGGCTCTCAAGAGACCCAGTACTTC.

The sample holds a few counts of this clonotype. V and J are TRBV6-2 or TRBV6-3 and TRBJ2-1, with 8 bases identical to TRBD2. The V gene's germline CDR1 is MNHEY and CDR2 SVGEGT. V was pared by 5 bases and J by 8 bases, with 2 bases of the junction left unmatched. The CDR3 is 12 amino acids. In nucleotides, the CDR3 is TGTGCCAGCAGTGGCGGGAGGTATGAGCAGTTCTTC. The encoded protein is CASSGGRYEQFF.

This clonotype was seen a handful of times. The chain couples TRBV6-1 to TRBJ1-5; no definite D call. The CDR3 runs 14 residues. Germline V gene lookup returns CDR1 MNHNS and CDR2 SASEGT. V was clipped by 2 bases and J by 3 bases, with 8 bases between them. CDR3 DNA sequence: TGTGCCAGCAGTGAACTGAGGTCCAATCAGCCCCAGCATTTT. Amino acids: CASSELRSNQPQHF.

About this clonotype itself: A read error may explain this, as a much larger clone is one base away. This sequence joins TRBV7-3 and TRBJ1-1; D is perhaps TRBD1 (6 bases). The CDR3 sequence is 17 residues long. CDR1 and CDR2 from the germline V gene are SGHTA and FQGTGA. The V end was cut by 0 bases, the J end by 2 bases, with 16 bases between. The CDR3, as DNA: TGTGCCAGCAGCTTAACGTCCACAGGGACGGTAAACACTGAAGCTTTCTTT. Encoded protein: CASSLTSTGTVNTEAFF.

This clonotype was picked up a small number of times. The CDR3 region has the DNA TGTGCCAGCAGCCGACTAGTGGGAGCGGCCGTGGGTGAGCAGTACTTC. The encoded protein is CASSRLVGAAVGEQYF. The rearrangement links TRBV12-3 or TRBV12-4 to TRBJ2-7; tentative D call: TRBD2 (6 bases). Trimming removed 6 bases at V and 7 bases at J, with 25 bases between. This CDR3 contains 16 residues.

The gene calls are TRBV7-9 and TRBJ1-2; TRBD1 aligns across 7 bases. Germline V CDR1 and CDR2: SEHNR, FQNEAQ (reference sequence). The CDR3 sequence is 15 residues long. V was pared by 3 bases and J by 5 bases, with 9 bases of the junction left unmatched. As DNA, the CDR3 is TGTGCCAGCAGCTTGGACGGGACAGAGACTTATGGCTACACCTTC. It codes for CASSLDGTETYGYTF. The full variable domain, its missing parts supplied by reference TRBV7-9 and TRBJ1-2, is DTGVSQNPRHKITKRGQNVTFRCDPISEHNRLYWYRQTLGQGPEFLTYFQNEAQLEKSRLLSDRFSAERPKGSFSTLEIQRTEQGDSAMYLCASSLDGTETYGYTFGSGTRLTVV.

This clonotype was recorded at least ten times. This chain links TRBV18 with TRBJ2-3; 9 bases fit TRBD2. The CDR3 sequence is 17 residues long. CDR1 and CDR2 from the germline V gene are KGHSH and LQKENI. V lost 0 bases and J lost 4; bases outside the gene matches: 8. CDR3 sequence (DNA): TGTGCCAGCTCACCACCGTGGGCTAGCGGGATCGCAGATACGCAGTATTTT. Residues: CASSPPWASGIADTQYF.

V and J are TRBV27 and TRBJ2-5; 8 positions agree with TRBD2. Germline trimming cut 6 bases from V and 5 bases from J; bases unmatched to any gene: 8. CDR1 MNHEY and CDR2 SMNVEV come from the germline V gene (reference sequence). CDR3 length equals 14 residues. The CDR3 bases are TGTGCCAGCAGACCCAGCGGGAGAGGGGAGACCCAGTACTTC. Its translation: CASRPSGRGETQYF.

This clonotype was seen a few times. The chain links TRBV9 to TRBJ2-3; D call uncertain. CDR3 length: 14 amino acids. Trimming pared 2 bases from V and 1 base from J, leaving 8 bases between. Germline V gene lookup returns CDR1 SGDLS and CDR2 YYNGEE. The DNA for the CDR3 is TGTGCCAGCAGCGTGGGGTGGGGCACAGATACGCAGTATTTT. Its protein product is CASSVGWGTDTQYF.

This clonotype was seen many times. CDR3 sequence (DNA): TGTGCCAGCAGGCCCGGGGGGGACACTGAAGCTTTCTTT. Residues: CASRPGGDTEAFF. The gene calls are TRBV2 and TRBJ1-1; D possibly corresponds to TRBD1 (5 bases). This CDR3 contains 13 residues. Trimming shortened V by 6 bases and J by 3 bases, and 11 bases separated the two germline ends. CDR1 is SNHLY, CDR2 FYNNEI, per germline. The whole variable domain, filled in from reference TRBV2 and TRBJ1-1, reads EPEVTQTPSHQVTQMGQEVILRCVPISNHLYFYWYRQILGQKVEFLVSFYNNEISEKSEIFDDQFSVERPDGSNFTLKIRSTKLEDSAMYFCASRPGGDTEAFFGQGTRLTVV.

The CDR3: CATSDPPDTQYF. CDR3 DNA sequence: TGTGCCACCAGTGATCCTCCAGATACGCAGTATTTT. This chain joins TRBV24-1 and TRBJ2-3; no clear D gene. The germline gives CDR1 KGHDR, CDR2 SFDVKD. V gave up 3 bases and J gave up 4 bases, with 4 bases separating them. The CDR3 runs to 12 residues.

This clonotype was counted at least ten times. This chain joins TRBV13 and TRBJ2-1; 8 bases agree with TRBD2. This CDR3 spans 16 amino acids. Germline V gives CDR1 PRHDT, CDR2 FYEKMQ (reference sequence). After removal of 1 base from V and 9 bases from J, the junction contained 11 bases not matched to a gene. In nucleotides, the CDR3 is TGTGCCAGCAGCTTAGAAGGGACTAGGGAATTATGTGAGCAGTTCTTC. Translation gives CASSLEGTRELCEQFF.